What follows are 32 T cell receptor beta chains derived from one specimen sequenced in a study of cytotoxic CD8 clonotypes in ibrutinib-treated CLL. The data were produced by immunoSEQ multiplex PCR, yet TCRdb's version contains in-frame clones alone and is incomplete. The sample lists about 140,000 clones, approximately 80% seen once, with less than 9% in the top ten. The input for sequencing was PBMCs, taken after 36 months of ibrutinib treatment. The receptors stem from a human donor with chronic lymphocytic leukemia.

This CDR3 is CASSQVLAGVGQGTDTQYF. CDR3 coding DNA: TGCGCCAGCAGCCAAGTACTAGCGGGAGTGGGGCAGGGCACAGATACGCAGTATTTT. The chain employs TRBV4-1 and TRBJ2-3; 11 positions match TRBD2. CDR1 and CDR2 (germline): MGHRA, YSYEKL. V was clipped by 1 base and J by 1 base; unmatched bases: 10. This CDR3 has 19 amino acids.

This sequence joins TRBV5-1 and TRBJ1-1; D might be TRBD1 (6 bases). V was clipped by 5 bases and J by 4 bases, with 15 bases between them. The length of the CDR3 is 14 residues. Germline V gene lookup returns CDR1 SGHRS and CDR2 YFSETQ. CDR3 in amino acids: CASRSIQGTTEAFF. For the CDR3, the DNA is TGCGCCAGCAGATCTATACAGGGAACCACTGAAGCTTTCTTT.

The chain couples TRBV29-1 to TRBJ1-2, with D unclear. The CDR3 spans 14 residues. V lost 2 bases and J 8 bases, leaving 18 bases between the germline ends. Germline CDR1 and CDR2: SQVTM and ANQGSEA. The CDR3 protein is CSVETPYGIAGYTF. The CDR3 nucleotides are TGCAGCGTTGAAACCCCGTACGGGATCGCCGGCTACACCTTC.

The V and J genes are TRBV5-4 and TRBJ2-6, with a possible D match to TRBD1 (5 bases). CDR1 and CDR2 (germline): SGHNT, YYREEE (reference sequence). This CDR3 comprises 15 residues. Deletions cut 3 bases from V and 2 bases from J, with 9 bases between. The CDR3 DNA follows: TGTGCCAGCAGCTCGCGACAGACTGGGGCCAACGTCCTGACTTTC. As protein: CASSSRQTGANVLTF. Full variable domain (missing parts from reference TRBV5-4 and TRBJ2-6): ETGVTQSPTHLIKTRGQQVTLRCSSQSGHNTVSWYQQALGQGPQFIFQYYREEENGRGNFPPRFSGLQFPNYSSELNVNALELDDSALYLCASSSRQTGANVLTFGAGSRLTVL.

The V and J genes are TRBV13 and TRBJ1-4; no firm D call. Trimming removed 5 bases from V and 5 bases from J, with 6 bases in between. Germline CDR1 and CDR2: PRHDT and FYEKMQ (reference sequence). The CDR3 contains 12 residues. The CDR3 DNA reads TGTGCCAGCAGCGGGGAGAATGAAAAACTGTTTTTT. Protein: CASSGENEKLFF.

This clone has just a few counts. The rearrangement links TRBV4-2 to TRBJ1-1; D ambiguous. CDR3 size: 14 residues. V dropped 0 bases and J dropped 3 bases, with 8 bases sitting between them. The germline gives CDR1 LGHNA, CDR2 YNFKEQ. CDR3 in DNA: TGTGCCAGCAGCCAAGATAATGAATACACTGAAGCTTTCTTT. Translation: CASSQDNEYTEAFF.

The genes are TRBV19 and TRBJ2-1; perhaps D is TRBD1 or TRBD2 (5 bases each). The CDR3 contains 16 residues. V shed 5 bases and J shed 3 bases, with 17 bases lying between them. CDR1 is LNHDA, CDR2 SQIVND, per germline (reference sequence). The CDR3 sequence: CASSSPTGTNYNEQFF. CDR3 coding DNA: TGTGCCAGTAGTTCCCCTACCGGGACCAACTACAATGAGCAGTTCTTC.

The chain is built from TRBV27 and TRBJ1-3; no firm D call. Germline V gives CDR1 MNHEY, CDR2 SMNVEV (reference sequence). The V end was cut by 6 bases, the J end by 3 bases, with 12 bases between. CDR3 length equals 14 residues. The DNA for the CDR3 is TGTGCCAGCAGCCAGCACCTCCTTGGAAACACCATATATTTT. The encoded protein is CASSQHLLGNTIYF.

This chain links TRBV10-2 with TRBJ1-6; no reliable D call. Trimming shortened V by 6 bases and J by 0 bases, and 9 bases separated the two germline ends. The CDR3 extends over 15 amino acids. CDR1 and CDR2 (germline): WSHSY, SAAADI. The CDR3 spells CASRAGGSYNSPLHF. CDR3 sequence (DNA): TGCGCCAGCAGGGCGGGCGGCTCCTATAATTCACCCCTCCACTTT.

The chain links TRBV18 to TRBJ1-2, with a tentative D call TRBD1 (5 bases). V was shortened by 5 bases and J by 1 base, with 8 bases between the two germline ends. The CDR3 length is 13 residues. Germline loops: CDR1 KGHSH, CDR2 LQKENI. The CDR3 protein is CASSEGLNYGYTF. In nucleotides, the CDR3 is TGTGCCAGCTCAGAGGGACTTAACTATGGCTACACCTTC.

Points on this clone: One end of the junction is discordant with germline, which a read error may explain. The CDR3 DNA reads TGTGCCATCAGTACAGGGAGGTGGGAAAAACTGTTTTTT. Translating it yields CAISTGRWEKLFF. V usage is TRBV6-6 and J usage is TRBJ1-4, with a weak D call TRBD1 (6 bases). CDR3 length: 13 amino acids. The germline gives CDR1 MNHNY, CDR2 SVGAGI (reference sequence).

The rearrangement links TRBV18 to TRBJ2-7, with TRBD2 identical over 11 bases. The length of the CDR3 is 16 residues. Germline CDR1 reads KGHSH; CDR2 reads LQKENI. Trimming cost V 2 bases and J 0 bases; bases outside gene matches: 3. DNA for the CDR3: TGTGCCAGCTCACCAACAACTAGCGGGGGCTCCTACGAGCAGTACTTC. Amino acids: CASSPTTSGGSYEQYF.

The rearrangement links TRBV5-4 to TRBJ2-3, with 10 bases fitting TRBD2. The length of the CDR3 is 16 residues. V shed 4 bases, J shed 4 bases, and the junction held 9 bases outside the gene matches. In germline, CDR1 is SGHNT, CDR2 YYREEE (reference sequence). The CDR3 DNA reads TGTGCCAGCAGCCTCCGGACTAGCGGTATCTCAGATACGCAGTATTTT. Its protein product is CASSLRTSGISDTQYF.

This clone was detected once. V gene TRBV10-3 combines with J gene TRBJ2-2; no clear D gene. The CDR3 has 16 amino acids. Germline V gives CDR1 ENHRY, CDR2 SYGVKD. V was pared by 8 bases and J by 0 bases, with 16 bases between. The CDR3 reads CAISPPSASNTGELFF. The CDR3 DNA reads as TGTGCCATCTCTCCCCCTTCGGCTTCGAACACCGGGGAGCTGTTTTTT.

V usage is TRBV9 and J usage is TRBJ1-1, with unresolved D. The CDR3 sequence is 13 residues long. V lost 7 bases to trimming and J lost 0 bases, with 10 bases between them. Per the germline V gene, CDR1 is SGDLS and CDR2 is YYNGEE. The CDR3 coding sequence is TGTGCCAGCGGCCGAAACTTGAACACTGAAGCTTTCTTT. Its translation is CASGRNLNTEAFF.

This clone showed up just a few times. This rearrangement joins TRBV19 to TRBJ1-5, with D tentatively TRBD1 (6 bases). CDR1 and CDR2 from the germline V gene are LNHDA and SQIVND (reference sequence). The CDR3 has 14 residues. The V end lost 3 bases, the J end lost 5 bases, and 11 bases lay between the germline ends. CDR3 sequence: CASSISGAYQPQHF. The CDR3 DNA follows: TGTGCCAGTAGTATCTCAGGGGCCTATCAGCCCCAGCATTTT.

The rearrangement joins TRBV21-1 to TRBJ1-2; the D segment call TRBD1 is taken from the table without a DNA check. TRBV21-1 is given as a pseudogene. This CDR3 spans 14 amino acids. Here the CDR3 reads CASSTRSTGVGYTF. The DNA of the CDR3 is TGTGCCAGCAGCACCCGCTCGACAGGTGTTGGCTACACCTTC.

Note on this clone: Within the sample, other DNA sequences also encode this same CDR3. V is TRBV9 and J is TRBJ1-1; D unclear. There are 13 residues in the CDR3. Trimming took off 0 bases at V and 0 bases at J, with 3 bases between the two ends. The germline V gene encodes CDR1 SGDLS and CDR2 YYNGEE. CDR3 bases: TGTGCCAGCAGCGTAGTACTGAACACTGAAGCTTTCTTT. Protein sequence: CASSVVLNTEAFF.

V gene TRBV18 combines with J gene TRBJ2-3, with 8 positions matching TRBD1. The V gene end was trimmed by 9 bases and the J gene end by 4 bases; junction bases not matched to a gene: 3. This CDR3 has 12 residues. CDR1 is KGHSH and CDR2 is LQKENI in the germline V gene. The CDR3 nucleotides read TGTGCCAGTCGACAGGGGTCAGATACGCAGTATTTT. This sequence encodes CASRQGSDTQYF.

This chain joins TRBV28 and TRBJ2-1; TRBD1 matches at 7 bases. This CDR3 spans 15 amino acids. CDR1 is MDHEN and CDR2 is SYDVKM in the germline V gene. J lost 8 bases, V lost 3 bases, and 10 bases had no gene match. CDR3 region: CASSFILQGLHEQFF. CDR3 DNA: TGTGCCAGCAGTTTTATTTTACAGGGGCTCCATGAGCAGTTCTTC.

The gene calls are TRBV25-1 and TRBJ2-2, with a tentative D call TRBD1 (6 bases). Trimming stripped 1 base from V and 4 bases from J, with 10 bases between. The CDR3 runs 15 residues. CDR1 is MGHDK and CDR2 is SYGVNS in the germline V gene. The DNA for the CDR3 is TGTGCCAGCAGTGAATCGGCGACAGGCACCGGGGAGCTGTTTTTT. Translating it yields CASSESATGTGELFF.

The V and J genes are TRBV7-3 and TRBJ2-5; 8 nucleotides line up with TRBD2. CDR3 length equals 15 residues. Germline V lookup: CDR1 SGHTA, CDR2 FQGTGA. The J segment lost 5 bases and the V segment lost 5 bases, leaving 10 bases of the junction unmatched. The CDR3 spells CASSPSSGRRETQYF. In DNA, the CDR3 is TGTGCCAGCAGCCCCTCTAGCGGGCGTCGGGAGACCCAGTACTTC.

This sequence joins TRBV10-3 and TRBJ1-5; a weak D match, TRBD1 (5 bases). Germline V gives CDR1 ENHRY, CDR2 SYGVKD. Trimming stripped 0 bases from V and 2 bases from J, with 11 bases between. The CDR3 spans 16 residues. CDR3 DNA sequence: TGTGCCATCAGTGAGTCCCAGGGCTTTGGCAATCAGCCCCAGCATTTT. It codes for CAISESQGFGNQPQHF.

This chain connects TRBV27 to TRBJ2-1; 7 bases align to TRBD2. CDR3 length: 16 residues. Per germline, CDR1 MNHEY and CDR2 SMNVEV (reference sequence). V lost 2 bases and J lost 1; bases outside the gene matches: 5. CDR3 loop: CASSLTPSGSYNEQFF. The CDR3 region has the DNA TGTGCCAGCAGTTTAACCCCTAGCGGATCCTACAATGAGCAGTTCTTC.

The CDR3 reads CSVEDGGAGGEQYF. The CDR3 DNA follows: TGCAGCGTTGAAGATGGGGGGGCGGGCGGCGAGCAGTACTTC. The chain uses TRBV29-1 and TRBJ2-7, with D possibly being TRBD2 (7 bases). Germline-derived CDR1 and CDR2 are SQVTM and ANQGSEA. The CDR3 is made up of 14 amino acids. With 0 bases removed from V and 6 bases from J, the gap between germline ends came to 15 bases.

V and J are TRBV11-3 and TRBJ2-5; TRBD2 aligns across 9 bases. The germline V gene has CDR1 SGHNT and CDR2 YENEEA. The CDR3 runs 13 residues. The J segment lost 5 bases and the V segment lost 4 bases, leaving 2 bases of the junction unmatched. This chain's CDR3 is CASSSLAGETQYF. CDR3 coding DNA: TGTGCCAGCAGCTCGCTAGCGGGGGAGACCCAGTACTTC.

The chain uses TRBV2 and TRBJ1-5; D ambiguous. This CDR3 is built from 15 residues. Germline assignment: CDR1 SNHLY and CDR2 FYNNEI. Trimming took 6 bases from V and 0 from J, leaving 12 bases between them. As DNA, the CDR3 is TGTGCCAGCAGGTCTGGGTCCTATAGCAATCAGCCCCAGCATTTT. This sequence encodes CASRSGSYSNQPQHF.

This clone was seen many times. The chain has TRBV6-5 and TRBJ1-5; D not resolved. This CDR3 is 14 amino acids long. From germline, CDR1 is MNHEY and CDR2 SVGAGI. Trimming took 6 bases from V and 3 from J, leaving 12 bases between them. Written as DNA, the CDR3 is TGTGCCAGCAGCCCCCCGGGGAACAATCAGCCCCAGCATTTT. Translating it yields CASSPPGNNQPQHF.

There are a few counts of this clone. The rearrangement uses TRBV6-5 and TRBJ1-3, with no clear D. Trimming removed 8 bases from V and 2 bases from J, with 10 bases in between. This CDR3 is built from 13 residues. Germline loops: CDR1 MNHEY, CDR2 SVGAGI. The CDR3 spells CASQETAGNTIYF. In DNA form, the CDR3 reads TGTGCCAGCCAGGAGACGGCTGGAAACACCATATATTTT.

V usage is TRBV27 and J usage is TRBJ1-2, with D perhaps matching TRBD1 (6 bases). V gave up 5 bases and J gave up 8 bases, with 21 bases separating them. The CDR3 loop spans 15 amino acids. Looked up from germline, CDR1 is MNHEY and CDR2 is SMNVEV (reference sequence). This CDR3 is CASSIAWDTALGYTF. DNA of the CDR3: TGTGCCAGCAGTATAGCATGGGACACTGCCTTGGGCTACACCTTC.

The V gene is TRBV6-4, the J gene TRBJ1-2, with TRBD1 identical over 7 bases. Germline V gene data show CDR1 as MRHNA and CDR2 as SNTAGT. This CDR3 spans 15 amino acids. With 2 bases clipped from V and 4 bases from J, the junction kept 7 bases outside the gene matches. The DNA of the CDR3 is TGTGCCAGCAGTGACCCGCAGGGGGGAGTCTATGGCTACACCTTC. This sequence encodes CASSDPQGGVYGYTF.

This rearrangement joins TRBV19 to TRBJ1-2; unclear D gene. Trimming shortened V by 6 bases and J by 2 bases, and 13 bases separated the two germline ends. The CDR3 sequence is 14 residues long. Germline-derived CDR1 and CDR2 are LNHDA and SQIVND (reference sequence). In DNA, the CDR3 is TGTGCCAGTAGCCGTTGGACGGAGAACTATGGCTACACCTTC. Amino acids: CASSRWTENYGYTF.